This TCR beta chain was identified during a study of T cell responses to AZD1222 COVID-19 vaccine. About this clone: Its antigen is still unknown.

Whole-study results and caveats: Nearly half of spike-specific TCRs reportedly go after variant regions that carry no mutations. Regions 160-218 and 743-854 dominated among vaccine-associated CD4 TCRs spanning spike. Clonal diversity was possibly underestimated; the donors were predominantly white British and more often female.

Pooled samples include second doses given at about 4 or 12 weeks. This CDR3 has 15 amino acids. Trimming removed 6 bases at V and 3 bases at J, with 15 bases between. Germline CDR1 and CDR2: LGHNA and YNFKEQ. Data came from immunoSEQ multiplex PCR; TCRdb stores just in-frame clones and leaves some out. The sample contains 100,000 to 150,000 clones, approximately 90% of which appear only once. The sequenced sample was peripheral blood, obtained 28 days after the second AZD1222 dose. The receptor comes from an adult who received the AZD1222 COVID-19 vaccine. The chain couples TRBV4-2 to TRBJ2-1; D is unresolved. CDR3 amino acids: CASRTTSSVYNEQFF. CDR3 coding DNA: TGTGCCAGCAGGACGACCTCCTCTGTCTACAATGAGCAGTTCTTC.